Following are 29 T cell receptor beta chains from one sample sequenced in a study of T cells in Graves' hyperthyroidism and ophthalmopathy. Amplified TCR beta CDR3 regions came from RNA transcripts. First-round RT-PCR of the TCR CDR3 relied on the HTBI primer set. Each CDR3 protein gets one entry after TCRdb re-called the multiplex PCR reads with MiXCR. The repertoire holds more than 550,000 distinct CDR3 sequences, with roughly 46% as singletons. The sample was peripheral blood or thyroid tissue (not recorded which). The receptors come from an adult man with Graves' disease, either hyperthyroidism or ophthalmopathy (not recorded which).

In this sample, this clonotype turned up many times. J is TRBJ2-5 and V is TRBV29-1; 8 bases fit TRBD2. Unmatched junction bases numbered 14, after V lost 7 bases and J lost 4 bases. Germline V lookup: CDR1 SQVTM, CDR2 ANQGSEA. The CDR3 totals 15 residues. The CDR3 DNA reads TGCAGCGCCCTGTCGGGGCGGGGGGTCCGAGAGACCCAGTACTTC. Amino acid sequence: CSALSGRGVRETQYF. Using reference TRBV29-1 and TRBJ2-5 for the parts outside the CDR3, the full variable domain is SAVISQKPSRDICQRGTSLTIQCQVDSQVTMMFWYRQQPGQSLTLIATANQGSEATYESGFVIDKFPISRPNLTFSTLTVSNMSPEDSSIYLCSALSGRGVRETQYFGPGTRLLVL.

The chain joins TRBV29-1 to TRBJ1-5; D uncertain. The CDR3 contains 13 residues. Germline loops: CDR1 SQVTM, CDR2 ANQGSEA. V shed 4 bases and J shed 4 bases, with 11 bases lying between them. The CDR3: CSVGNLGNQPQHF. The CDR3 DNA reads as TGCAGCGTTGGAAATTTAGGGAATCAGCCCCAGCATTTT.

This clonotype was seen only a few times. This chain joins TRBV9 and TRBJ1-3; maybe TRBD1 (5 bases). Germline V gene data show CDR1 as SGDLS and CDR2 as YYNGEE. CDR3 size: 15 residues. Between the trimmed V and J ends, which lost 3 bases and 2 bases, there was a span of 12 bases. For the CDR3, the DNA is TGTGCCAGCAGCGCGAGGGACGACGCTGGAAACACCATATATTTT. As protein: CASSARDDAGNTIYF.

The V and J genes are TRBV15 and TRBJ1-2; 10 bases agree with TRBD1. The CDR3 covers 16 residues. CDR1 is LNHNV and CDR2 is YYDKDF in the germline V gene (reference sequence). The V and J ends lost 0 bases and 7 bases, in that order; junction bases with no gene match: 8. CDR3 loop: CATSRDVGTGARGYTF. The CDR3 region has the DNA TGTGCCACCAGCAGAGATGTAGGGACAGGGGCACGTGGCTACACCTTC. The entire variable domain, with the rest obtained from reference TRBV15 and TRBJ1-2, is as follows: DAMVIQNPRYQVTQFGKPVTLSCSQTLNHNVMYWYQQKSSQAPKLLFHYYDKDFNNEADTPDNFQSRRPNTSFCFLDIRSPGLGDTAMYLCATSRDVGTGARGYTFGSGTRLTVV.

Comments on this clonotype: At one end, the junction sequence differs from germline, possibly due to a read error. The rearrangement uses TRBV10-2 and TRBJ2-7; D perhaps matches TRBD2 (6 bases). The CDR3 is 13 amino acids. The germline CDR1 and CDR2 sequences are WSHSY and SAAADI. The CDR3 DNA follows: TGCGTCAGCAGTGAACCGGGTAGCGGCGAGCAGTACTTC. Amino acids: CVSSEPGSGEQYF.

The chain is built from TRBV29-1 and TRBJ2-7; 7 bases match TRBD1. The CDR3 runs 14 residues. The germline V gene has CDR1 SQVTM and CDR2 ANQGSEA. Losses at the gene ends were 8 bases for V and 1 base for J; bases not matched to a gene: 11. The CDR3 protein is CSLDRDSASYEQYF. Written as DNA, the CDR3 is TGCAGCTTAGACCGGGACAGTGCATCCTACGAGCAGTACTTC.

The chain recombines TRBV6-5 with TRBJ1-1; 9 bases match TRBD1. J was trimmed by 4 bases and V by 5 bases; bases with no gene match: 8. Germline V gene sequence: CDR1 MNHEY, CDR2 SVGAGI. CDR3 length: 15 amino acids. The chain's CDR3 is CASSRGGQGITEAFF. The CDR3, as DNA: TGTGCCAGCAGTCGGGGGGGACAGGGTATCACTGAAGCTTTCTTT.

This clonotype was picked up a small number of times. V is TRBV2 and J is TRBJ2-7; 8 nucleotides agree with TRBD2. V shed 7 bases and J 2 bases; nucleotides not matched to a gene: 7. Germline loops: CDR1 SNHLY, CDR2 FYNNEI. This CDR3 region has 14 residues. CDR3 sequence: CASNERELAYEQYF. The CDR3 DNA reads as TGTGCCAGCAATGAGCGGGAGTTAGCCTACGAGCAGTACTTC.

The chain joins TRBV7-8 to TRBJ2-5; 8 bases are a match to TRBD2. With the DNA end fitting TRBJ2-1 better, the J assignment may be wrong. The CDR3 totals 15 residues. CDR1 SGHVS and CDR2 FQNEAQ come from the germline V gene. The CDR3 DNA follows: TGTGCCAGCAGCTTACGAAGCGGGAGTGGCAATGAGCAGTTCTTC. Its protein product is CASSLRSGSGNEQFF.

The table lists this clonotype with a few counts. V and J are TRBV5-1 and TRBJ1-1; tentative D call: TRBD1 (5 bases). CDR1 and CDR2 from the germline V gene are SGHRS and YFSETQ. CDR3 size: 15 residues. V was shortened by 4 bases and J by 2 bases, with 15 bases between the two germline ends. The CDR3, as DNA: TGCGCCAGCAGCCCAGAGCTAGGGGATAACACTGAAGCTTTCTTT. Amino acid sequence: CASSPELGDNTEAFF.

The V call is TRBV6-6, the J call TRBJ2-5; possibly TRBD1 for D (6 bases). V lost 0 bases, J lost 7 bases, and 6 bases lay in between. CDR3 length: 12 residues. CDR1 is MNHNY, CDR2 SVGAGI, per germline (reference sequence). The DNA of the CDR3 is TGTGCCAGCAGTTACTCACAGGGGACCCAGTACTTC. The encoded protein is CASSYSQGTQYF.

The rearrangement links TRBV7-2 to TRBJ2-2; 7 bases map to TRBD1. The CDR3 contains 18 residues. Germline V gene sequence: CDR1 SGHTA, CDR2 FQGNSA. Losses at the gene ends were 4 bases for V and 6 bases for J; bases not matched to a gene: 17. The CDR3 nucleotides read TGTGCCAGCAGCTCAACGGACAGGTGGAATCCAACGGCCGGGGAGCTGTTTTTT. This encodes CASSSTDRWNPTAGELFF.

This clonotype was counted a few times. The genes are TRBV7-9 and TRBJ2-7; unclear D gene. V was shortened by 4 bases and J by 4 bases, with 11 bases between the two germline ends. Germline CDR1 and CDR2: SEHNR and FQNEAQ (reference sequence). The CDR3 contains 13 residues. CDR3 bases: TGTGCCAGCAGCTCCGATCTGAGTTACGAGCAGTACTTC. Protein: CASSSDLSYEQYF.

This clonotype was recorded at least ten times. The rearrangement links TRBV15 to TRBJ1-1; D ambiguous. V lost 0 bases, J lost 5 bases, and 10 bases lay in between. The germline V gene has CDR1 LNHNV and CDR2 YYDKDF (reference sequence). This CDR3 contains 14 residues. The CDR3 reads CATSRDRYGTEAFF. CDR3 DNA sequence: TGTGCCACCAGCAGAGACCGGTACGGGACTGAAGCTTTCTTT.

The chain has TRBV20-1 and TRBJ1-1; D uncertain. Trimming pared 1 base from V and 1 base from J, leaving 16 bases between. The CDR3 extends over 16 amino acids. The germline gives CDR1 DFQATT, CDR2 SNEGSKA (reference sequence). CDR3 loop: CSARATSGGWNTEAFF. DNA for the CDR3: TGCAGTGCTAGAGCCACCTCGGGCGGATGGAACACTGAAGCTTTCTTT.

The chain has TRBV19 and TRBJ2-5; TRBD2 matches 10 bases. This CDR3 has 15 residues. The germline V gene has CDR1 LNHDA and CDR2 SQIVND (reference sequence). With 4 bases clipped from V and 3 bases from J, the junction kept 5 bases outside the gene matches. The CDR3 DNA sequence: TGTGCCAGTAGTAAAGGCCTAGCGGGAGAAGAGACCCAGTACTTC. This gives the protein CASSKGLAGEETQYF.

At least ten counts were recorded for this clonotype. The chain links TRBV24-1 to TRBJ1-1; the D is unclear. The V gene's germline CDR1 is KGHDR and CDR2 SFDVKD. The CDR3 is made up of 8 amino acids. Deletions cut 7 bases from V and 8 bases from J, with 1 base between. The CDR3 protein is CATREAFF. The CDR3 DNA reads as TGTGCCACCAGAGAAGCTTTCTTT.

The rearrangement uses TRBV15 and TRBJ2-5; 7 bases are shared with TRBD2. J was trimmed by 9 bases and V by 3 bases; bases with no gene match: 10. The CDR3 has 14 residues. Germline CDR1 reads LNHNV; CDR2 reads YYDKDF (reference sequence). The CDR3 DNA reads TGTGCCACCAGCAGGAGAGCGGGGCGCGGGTCCCAGTACTTC. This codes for CATSRRAGRGSQYF.

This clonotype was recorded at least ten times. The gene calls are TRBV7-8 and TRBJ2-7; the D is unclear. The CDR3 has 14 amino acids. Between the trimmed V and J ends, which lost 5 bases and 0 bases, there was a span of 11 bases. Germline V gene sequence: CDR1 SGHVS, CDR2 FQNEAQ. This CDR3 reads CASSRSTVSYEQYF. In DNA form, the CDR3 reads TGTGCCAGCAGCCGATCGACGGTCTCCTACGAGCAGTACTTC.

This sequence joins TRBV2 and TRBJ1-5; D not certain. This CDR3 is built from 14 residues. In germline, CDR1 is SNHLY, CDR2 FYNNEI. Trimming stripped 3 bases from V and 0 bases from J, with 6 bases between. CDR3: CASSDDDSNQPQHF. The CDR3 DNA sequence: TGTGCCAGCAGTGATGATGATAGCAATCAGCCCCAGCATTTT.

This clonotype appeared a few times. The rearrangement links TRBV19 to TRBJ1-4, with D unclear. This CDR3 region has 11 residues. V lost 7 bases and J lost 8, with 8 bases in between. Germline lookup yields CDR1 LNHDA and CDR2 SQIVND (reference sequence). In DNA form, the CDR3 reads TGTGCCAGTAAGGGTTCAGAAAAACTGTTTTTT. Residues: CASKGSEKLFF.

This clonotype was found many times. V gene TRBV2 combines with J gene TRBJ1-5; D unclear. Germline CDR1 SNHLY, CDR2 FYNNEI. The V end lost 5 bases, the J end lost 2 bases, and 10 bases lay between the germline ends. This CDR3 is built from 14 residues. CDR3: CASSYTEGNQPQHF. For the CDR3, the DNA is TGTGCCAGCAGTTACACGGAAGGCAATCAGCCCCAGCATTTT.

CDR3 nucleotides: TGTGCCAGCAGTTTGTTGGGGTCCCGGGGCTACACCTTC. It codes for CASSLLGSRGYTF. The rearrangement uses TRBV12-3 or TRBV12-4 and TRBJ1-2, with D uncertain. V dropped 3 bases and J dropped 8 bases, with 13 bases sitting between them. The CDR3 is made up of 13 amino acids.

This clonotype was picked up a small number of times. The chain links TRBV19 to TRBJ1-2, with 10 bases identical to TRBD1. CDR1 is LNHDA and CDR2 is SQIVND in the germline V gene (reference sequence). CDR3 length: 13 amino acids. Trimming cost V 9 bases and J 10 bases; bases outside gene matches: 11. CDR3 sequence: CASSQGTGDSYTF. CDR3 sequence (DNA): TGTGCCAGCAGCCAAGGGACAGGGGACTCCTACACCTTC.

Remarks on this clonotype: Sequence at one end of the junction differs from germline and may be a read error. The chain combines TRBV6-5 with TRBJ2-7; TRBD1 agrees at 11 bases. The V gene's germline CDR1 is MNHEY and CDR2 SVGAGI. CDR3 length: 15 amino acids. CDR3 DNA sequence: TGTGCCATCAGTGCTAGGGGACAGGGGGGCTACGAGCAGTACTTC. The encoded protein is CAISARGQGGYEQYF.

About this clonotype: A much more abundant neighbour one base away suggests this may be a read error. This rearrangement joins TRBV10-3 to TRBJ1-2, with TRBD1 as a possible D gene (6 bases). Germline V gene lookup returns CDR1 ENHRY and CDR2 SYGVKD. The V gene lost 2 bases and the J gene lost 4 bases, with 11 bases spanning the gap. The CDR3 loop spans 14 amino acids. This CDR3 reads CAISEDRRRYGYTF. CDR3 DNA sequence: TGTGCCATCAGTGAGGACAGGCGCCGCTATGGCTACACCTTC.

The chain's CDR3 is CASSEVGRNYEQYF. Written as DNA, the CDR3 is TGTGCCAGCAGTGAAGTGGGACGGAACTACGAGCAGTACTTC. The gene calls are TRBV2 and TRBJ2-7; either TRBD1 or TRBD2 may supply D (5 bases each). The CDR3 is 14 residues long. Trimming took off 1 base at V and 3 bases at J, with 10 bases between the two ends. Germline loops: CDR1 SNHLY, CDR2 FYNNEI.

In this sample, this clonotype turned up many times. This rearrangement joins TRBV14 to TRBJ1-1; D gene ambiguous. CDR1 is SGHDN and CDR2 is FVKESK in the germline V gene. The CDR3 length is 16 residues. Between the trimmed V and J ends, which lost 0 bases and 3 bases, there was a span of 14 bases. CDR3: CASSQDLGLVDTEAFF. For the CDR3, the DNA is TGTGCCAGCAGCCAAGATCTAGGGCTAGTCGACACTGAAGCTTTCTTT. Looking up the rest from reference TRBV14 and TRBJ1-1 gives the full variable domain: EAGVTQFPSHSVIEKGQTVTLRCDPISGHDNLYWYRRVMGKEIKFLLHFVKESKQDESGMPNNRFLAERTGGTYSTLKVQPAELEDSGVYFCASSQDLGLVDTEAFFGQGTRLTVV.

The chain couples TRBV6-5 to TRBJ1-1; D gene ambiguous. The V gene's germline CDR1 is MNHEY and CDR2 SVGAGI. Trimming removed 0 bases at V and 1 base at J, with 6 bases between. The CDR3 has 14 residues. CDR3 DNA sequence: TGTGCCAGCAGTTACTCAAACGCGAACACTGAAGCTTTCTTT. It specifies CASSYSNANTEAFF.